The source of this TCR beta chain is a study of blood T cell repertoires in COVID-19. The CDR3 consists of 14 residues. Germline V lookup: CDR1 MNHEY, CDR2 SMNVEV (reference sequence). Trimming left V 8 bases short and J 5 bases short, with 18 bases between. Generated by immunoSEQ multiplex PCR, the TCRdb table keeps only in-frame clones and is missing some. The data show about 230,000 clones, roughly 87% seen once. V usage is TRBV27 and J usage is TRBJ1-2; D is unclear. Source material: PBMCs or T cells enriched from blood (not recorded which). This TCR derives from a man aged 25 to 40 who had recovered from COVID-19. The CDR3 DNA sequence: TGTGCCAGCTCCGACGGGAATGCTTTGTATGGCTACACCTTC. Encoded protein: CASSDGNALYGYTF.